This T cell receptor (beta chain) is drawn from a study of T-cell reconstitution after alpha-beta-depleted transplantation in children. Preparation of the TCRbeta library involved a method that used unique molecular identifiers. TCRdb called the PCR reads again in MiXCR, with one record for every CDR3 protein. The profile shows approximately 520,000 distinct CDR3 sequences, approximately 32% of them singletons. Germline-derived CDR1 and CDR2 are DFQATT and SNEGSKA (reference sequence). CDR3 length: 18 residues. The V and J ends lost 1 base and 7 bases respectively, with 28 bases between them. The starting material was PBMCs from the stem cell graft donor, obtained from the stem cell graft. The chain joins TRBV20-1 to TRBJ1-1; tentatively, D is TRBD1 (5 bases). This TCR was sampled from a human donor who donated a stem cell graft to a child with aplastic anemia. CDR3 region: CSARAAANRLGRLNEAFF. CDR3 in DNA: TGCAGTGCTAGAGCCGCCGCCAATAGGTTGGGGCGGCTTAATGAAGCTTTCTTT.